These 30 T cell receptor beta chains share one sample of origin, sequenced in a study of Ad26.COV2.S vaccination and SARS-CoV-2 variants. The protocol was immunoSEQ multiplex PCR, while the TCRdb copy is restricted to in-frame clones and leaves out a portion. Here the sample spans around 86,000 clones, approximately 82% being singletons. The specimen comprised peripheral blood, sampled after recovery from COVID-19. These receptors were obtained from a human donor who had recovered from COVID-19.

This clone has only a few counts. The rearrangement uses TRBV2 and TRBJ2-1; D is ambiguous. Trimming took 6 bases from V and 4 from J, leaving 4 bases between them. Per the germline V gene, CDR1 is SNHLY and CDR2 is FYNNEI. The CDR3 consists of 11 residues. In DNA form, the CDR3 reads TGTGCCAGCAGCAAGTACAATGAGCAGTTCTTC. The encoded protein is CASSKYNEQFF.

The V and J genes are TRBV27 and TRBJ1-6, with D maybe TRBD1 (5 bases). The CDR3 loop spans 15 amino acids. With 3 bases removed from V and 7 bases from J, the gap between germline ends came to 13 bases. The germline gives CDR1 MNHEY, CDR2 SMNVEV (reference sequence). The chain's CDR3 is CASSFGGRYNSPLHF. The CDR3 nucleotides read TGTGCCAGCAGTTTCGGGGGGAGATACAATTCACCCCTCCACTTT.

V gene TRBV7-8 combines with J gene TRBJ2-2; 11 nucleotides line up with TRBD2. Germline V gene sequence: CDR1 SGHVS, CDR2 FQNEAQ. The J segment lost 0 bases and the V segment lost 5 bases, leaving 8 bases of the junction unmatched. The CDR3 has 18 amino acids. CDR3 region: CASSPGTSGGANTGELFF. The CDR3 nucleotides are TGTGCCAGCAGCCCCGGGACTAGCGGTGGCGCGAACACCGGGGAGCTGTTTTTT.

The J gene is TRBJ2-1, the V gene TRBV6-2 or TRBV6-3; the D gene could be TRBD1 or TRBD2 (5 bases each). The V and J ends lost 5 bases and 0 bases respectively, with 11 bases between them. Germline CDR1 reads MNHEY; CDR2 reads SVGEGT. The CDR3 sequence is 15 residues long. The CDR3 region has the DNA TGTGCCAGCAGTAACAAGAGGGGCTCCTACAATGAGCAGTTCTTC. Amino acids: CASSNKRGSYNEQFF.

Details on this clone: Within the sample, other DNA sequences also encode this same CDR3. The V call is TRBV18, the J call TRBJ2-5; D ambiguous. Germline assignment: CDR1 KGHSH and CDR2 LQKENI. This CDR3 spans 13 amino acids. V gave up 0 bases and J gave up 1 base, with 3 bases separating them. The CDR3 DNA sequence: TGTGCCAGCTCACCACCGGGCCAAGAGACCCAGTACTTC. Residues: CASSPPGQETQYF.

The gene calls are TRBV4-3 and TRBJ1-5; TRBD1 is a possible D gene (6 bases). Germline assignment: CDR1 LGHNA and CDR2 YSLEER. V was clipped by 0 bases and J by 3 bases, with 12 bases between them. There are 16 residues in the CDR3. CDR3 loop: CASSQDFAGVNQPQHF. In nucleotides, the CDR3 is TGCGCCAGCAGCCAAGATTTCGCAGGGGTCAATCAGCCCCAGCATTTT.

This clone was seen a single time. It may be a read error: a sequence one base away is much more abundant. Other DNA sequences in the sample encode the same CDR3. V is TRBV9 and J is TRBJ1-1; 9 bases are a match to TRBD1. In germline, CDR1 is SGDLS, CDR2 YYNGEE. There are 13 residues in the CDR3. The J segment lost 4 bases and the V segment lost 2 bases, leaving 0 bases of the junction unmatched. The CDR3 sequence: CASSVDRGTEAFF. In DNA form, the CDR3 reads TGTGCCAGCAGCGTGGACAGGGGCACTGAAGCTTTCTTT.

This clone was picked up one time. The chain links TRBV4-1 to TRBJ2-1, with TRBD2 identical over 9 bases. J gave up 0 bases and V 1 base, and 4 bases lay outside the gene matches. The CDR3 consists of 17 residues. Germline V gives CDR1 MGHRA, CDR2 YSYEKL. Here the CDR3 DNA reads TGCGCCAGCAGCCAAGTCCTAGCGGGGAGCTCCTACAATGAGCAGTTCTTC. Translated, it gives CASSQVLAGSSYNEQFF.

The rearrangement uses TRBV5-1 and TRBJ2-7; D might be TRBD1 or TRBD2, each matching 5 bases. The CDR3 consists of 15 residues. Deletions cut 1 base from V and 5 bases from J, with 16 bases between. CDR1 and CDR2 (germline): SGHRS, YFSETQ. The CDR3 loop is CASSLLAQGAHEQYF. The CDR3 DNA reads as TGCGCCAGCAGCTTGTTGGCGCAGGGAGCCCACGAGCAGTACTTC.

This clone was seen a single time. The DNA for the CDR3 is TGTGCCACCAGTGATCGCGTCGGTTCCTCCCGACCCTACGAGCAGTACTTC. It translates to CATSDRVGSSRPYEQYF. The genes are TRBV24-1 and TRBJ2-7; D not resolved. The V and J ends lost 3 bases and 2 bases respectively, with 19 bases between them. CDR1 and CDR2 from the germline V gene are KGHDR and SFDVKD. This CDR3 contains 17 residues.

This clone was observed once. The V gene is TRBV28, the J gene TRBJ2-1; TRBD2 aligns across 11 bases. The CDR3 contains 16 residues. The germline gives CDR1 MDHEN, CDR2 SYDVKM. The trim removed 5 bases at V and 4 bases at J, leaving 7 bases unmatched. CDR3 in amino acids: CASSGGTSGKYNEQFF. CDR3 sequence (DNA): TGTGCCAGCAGTGGGGGGACTAGCGGCAAGTACAATGAGCAGTTCTTC.

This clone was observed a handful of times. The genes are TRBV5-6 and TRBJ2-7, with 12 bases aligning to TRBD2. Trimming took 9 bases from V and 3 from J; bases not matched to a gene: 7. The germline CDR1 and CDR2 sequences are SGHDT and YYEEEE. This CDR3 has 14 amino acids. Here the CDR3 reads CATSGTSGFYEQYF. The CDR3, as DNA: TGTGCCACGAGCGGGACTAGCGGGTTCTACGAGCAGTACTTC.

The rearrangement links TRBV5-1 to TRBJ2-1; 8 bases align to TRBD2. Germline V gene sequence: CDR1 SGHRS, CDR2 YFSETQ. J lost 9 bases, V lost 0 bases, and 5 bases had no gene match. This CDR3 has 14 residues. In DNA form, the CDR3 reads TGCGCCAGCAGCTTGGTACCGGGAGGGGGTGAGCAGTTCTTC. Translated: CASSLVPGGGEQFF. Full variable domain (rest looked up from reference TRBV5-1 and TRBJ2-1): KAGVTQTPRYLIKTRGQQVTLSCSPISGHRSVSWYQQTPGQGLQFLFEYFSETQRNKGNFPGRFSGRQFSNSRSEMNVSTLELGDSALYLCASSLVPGGGEQFFGPGTRLTVL.

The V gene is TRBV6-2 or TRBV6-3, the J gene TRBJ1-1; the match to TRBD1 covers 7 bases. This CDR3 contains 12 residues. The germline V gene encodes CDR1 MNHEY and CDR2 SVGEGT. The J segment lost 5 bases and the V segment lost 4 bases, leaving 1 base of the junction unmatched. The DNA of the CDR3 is TGTGCCAGCAGTTCAGGGGGTACTGAAGCTTTCTTT. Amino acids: CASSSGGTEAFF.

The CDR3 loop is CASSSGAGTHEQYF. For the CDR3, the DNA is TGTGCCAGCAGCTCGGGAGCAGGGACCCACGAGCAGTACTTC. The chain has TRBV7-9 and TRBJ2-7, with D perhaps TRBD2 (6 bases). Trimming took 4 bases from V and 5 from J, leaving 15 bases between them. The germline V gene has CDR1 SEHNR and CDR2 FQNEAQ (reference sequence). CDR3 length equals 14 residues.

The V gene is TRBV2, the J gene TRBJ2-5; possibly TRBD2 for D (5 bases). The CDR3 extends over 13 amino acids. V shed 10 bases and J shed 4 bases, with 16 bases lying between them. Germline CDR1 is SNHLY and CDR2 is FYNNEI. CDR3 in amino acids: CATSDSELETQYF. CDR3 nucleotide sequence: TGTGCCACCTCGGACTCAGAACTAGAGACCCAGTACTTC.

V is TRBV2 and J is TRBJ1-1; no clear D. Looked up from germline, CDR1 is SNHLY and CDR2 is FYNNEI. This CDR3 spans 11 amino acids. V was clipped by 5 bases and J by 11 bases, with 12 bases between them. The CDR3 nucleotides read TGTGCCAGCAGTTCCATGGTGGGGGCTTTCTTT. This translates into CASSSMVGAFF.

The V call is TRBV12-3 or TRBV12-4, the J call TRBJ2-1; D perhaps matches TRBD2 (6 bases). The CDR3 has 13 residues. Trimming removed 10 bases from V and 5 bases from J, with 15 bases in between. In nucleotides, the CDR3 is TGTGCCACCAACAAGAGGGAGGACAATGAGCAGTTCTTC. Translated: CATNKREDNEQFF.

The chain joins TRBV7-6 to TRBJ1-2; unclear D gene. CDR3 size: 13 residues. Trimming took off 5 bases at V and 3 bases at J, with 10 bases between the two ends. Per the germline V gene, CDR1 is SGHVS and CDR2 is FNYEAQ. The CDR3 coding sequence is TGTGCCAGCAGCGCCGAAGAGGACTATGGCTACACCTTC. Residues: CASSAEEDYGYTF. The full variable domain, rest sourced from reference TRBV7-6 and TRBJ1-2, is GAGVSQSPRYKVTKRGQDVALRCDPISGHVSLYWYRQALGQGPEFLTYFNYEAQQDKSGLPNDRFSAERPEGSISTLTIQRTEQRDSAMYRCASSAEEDYGYTFGSGTRLTVV.

CDR3 nucleotide sequence: TGCGCCAGCAGCTTGGAAGGGTTCGGTGAAGCTTTCTTT. Protein product: CASSLEGFGEAFF. This chain uses TRBV5-1 with TRBJ1-1; D gene ambiguous. The germline CDR1 and CDR2 sequences are SGHRS and YFSETQ. The length of the CDR3 is 13 residues. The V end lost 0 bases, the J end lost 7 bases, and 10 bases lay between the germline ends.

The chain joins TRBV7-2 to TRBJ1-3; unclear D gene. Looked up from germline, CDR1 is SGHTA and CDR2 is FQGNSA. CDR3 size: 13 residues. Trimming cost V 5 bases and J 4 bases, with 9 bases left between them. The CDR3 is CASSPVTGNTIYF. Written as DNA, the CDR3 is TGTGCCAGCAGCCCTGTAACGGGAAACACCATATATTTT.

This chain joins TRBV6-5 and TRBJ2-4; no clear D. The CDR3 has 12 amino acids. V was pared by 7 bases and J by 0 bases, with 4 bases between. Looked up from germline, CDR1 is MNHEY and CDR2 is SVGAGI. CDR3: CASTLAKNIQYF. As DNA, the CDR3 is TGTGCCAGCACCTTAGCCAAAAACATTCAGTACTTC.

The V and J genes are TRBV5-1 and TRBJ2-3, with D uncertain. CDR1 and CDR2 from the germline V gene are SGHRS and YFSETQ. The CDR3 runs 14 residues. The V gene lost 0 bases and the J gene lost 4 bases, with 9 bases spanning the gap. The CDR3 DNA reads TGCGCCAGCAGCTTGGAAGGTTCCGCAGATACGCAGTATTTT. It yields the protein CASSLEGSADTQYF.

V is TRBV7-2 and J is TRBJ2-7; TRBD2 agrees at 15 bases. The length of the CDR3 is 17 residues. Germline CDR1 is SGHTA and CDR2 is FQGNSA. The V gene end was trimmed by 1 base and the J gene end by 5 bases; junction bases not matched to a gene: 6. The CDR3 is CASSLVSGTSGRNEQYF. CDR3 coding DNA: TGTGCCAGCAGCTTAGTCTCCGGGACTAGCGGGAGGAACGAGCAGTACTTC. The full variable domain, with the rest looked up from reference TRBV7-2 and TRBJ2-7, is GAGVSQSPSNKVTEKGKDVELRCDPISGHTALYWYRQSLGQGLEFLIYFQGNSAPDKSGLPSDRFSAERTGGSVSTLTIQRTQQEDSAVYLCASSLVSGTSGRNEQYFGPGTRLTVT.

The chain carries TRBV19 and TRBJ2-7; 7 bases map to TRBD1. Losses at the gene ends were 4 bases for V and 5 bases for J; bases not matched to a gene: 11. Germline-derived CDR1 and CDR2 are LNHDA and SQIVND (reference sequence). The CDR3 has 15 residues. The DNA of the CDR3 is TGTGCCAGTAGTAGTCACAGGGGTTTGGGGAACGAGCAGTACTTC. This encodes CASSSHRGLGNEQYF. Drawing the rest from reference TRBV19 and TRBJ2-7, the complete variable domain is DGGITQSPKYLFRKEGQNVTLSCEQNLNHDAMYWYRQDPGQGLRLIYYSQIVNDFQKGDIAEGYSVSREKKESFPLTVTSAQKNPTAFYLCASSSHRGLGNEQYFGPGTRLTVT.

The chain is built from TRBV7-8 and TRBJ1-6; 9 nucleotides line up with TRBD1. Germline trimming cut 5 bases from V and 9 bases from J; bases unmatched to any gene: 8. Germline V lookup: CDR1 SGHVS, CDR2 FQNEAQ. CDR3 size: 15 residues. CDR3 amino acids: CASSPRTGEGSPLHF. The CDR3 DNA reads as TGTGCCAGCAGCCCACGGACAGGGGAGGGTTCACCCCTCCACTTT.

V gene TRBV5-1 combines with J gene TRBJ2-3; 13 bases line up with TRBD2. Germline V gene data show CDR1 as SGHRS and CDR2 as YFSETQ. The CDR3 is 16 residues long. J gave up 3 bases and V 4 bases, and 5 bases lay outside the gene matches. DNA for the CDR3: TGCGCCAGCAGCCCGCCGGGACTAGCGGGGACAGATACGCAGTATTTT. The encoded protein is CASSPPGLAGTDTQYF.

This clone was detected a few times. The CDR3 DNA follows: TGTGCCAGCAGCTTAGTAACAGAGGGGGAGCAGTACTTC. Translation gives CASSLVTEGEQYF. This sequence joins TRBV7-2 and TRBJ2-7; D may be TRBD1 or TRBD2 (5 bases each). Per the germline V gene, CDR1 is SGHTA and CDR2 is FQGNSA. The CDR3 loop spans 13 amino acids. The V and J ends lost 1 base and 7 bases respectively, with 11 bases between them. Based on the CDR3 plus reference TRBV7-2 and TRBJ2-7, the full variable domain is GAGVSQSPSNKVTEKGKDVELRCDPISGHTALYWYRQSLGQGLEFLIYFQGNSAPDKSGLPSDRFSAERTGGSVSTLTIQRTQQEDSAVYLCASSLVTEGEQYFGPGTRLTVT.

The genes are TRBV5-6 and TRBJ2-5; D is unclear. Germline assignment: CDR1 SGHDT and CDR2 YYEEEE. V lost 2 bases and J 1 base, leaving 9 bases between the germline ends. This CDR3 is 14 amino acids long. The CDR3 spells CASSLSAFQETQYF. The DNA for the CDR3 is TGTGCCAGCAGCTTATCAGCATTCCAAGAGACCCAGTACTTC. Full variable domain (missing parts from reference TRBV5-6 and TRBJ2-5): DAGVTQSPTHLIKTRGQQVTLRCSPKSGHDTVSWYQQALGQGPQFIFQYYEEEERQRGNFPDRFSGHQFPNYSSELNVNALLLGDSALYLCASSLSAFQETQYFGPGTRLLVL.

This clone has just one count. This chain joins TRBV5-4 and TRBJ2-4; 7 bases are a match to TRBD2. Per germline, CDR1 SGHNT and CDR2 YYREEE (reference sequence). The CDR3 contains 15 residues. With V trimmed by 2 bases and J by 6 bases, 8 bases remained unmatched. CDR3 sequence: CASSFEGGIPNIQYF. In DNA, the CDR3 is TGTGCCAGCAGCTTTGAGGGAGGGATACCAAACATTCAGTACTTC.